This TCR beta chain stems from a study of blood T cells in healthy people across ages. Study-wide points: There was no known CMV status for donors, so expanded clonotype changes were possibly confounded.

A second PCR of roughly 6 to 12 cycles used a sample-barcoded 5' primer and a J-beta primer mix. TCRdb independently ran MiXCR on the 5' RACE reads; one entry per CDR3 protein. Of some 1 million distinct CDR3 sequences listed, 40% to 50% are singletons. In regard to this clonotype: No antigen is known for it.

This sequence was found in a woman aged 60-75 years in good health. Sequenced: blood.

In nucleotides, the CDR3 is TGCAGCGTTGTTCCAGATACGCAGTATTTT. It translates to CSVVPDTQYF. V usage is TRBV29-1 and J usage is TRBJ2-3, with D unclear. Germline loops: CDR1 SQVTM, CDR2 ANQGSEA. The CDR3 is made up of 10 amino acids. Trimming left V 4 bases short and J 4 bases short, with 3 bases between.